A selection of T cell receptor beta chains follows, all from one sample in a study of technical replicates of blood from several donors. Assay: immunoSEQ multiplex PCR; the TCRdb copy retains only in-frame clones and omits some. The sample includes about 44,000 clones, around 96% seen only once; the top ten take about 0.4%. Sequenced: T cells isolated from PBMCs. These receptors originate from a human donor in good health. CDR3s include the opening cysteine and the closing phenylalanine or tryptophan. Each record gives: clone size, V gene, J gene, D gene, CDR3 DNA, CDR3 protein. The D gene is left open where the match is weak. Part of the rows lack a size; the others show once, few, many or a class for expanded clones.

clone size: .; V gene: TRBV4-3; J gene: TRBJ1-1; D gene: TRBD1; CDR3 DNA: TGCGCCAGCAGCCAAGAACTCCCGGGACAGGGAACTGAAGCTTTCTTT; CDR3 protein: CASSQELPGQGTEAFF
clone size: .; V gene: TRBV30; J gene: TRBJ1-2; D gene: TRBD1; CDR3 DNA: TGTGCCTGGAGCTGGGGACAGGGGGATGGCTACACCTTC; CDR3 protein: CAWSWGQGDGYTF
clone size: .; V gene: TRBV6-5; J gene: TRBJ1-2; D gene: .; CDR3 DNA: TGTGCCAGCAGTTACTCCCCGCAGGGACTTACTGGCTACACCTTC; CDR3 protein: CASSYSPQGLTGYTF
clone size: .; V gene: TRBV7-9; J gene: TRBJ1-1; D gene: .; CDR3 DNA: TGTGCCAGCAGCTTATACAGGGCAGAAGCTTTCTTT; CDR3 protein: CASSLYRAEAFF
clone size: .; V gene: TRBV5-4; J gene: TRBJ1-1; D gene: .; CDR3 DNA: TGTGCCAGCAGCTTGGATGCCGGGAACACTGAAGCTTTCTTT; CDR3 protein: CASSLDAGNTEAFF
clone size: .; V gene: TRBV2; J gene: TRBJ2-1; D gene: .; CDR3 DNA: TGTGCCAGCAACGAGGTCAGCTCCTACAATGAGCAGTTCTTC; CDR3 protein: CASNEVSSYNEQFF
clone size: .; V gene: TRBV6-1; J gene: TRBJ1-4; D gene: .; CDR3 DNA: TGTGCCAGCAGTGAAGATAGGGAGATGGAAAAACTGTTTTTT; CDR3 protein: CASSEDREMEKLFF
clone size: .; V gene: TRBV5-1; J gene: TRBJ2-5; D gene: .; CDR3 DNA: TGCGCCAGCAGCTTGGAATTTGGAAAGGGGGAGACCCAGTACTTC; CDR3 protein: CASSLEFGKGETQYF
clone size: .; V gene: TRBV18; J gene: TRBJ1-1; D gene: .; CDR3 DNA: TGTGCCAGCTCACCGCCCGGGACACAGGGCGGGAACACTGAAGCTTTCTTT; CDR3 protein: CASSPPGTQGGNTEAFF
clone size: .; V gene: TRBV14; J gene: TRBJ1-1; D gene: TRBD1; CDR3 DNA: TGTGCCAGCAGCCTTCTAGGACAGGGCACTGAAGCTTTCTTT; CDR3 protein: CASSLLGQGTEAFF
clone size: .; V gene: TRBV7-2; J gene: TRBJ2-2; D gene: TRBD2; CDR3 DNA: TGTGCCAGCAGCATTCTAGCGGGAGCCGTCGGGGAGCTGTTTTTT; CDR3 protein: CASSILAGAVGELFF
clone size: .; V gene: TRBV5-4; J gene: TRBJ2-7; D gene: TRBD2; CDR3 DNA: TGTGCCAGCAGCACCGGGACTAGCGGTTCCTACGAGCAGTACTTC; CDR3 protein: CASSTGTSGSYEQYF
clone size: .; V gene: TRBV5-1; J gene: TRBJ1-2; D gene: .; CDR3 DNA: TGCGCCAGCAGCTACAGGGACGCCTACACCTTC; CDR3 protein: CASSYRDAYTF
clone size: .; V gene: TRBV4-1; J gene: TRBJ2-3; D gene: .; CDR3 DNA: TGCGCCAGCAGCCAAACGGGATACGCCACAGATACGCAGTATTTT; CDR3 protein: CASSQTGYATDTQYF
clone size: .; V gene: TRBV7-8; J gene: TRBJ2-2; D gene: .; CDR3 DNA: TGTGCCAGCAGCTTAGAAGGACGACCGGAACAGGTTAACACCGGGGAGCTGTTTTTT; CDR3 protein: CASSLEGRPEQVNTGELFF
clone size: once; V gene: TRBV7-3; J gene: TRBJ2-3; D gene: .; CDR3 DNA: TGTGCCAGCAGCTTAGGGCGGGCCAGCACAGATACGCAGTATTTT; CDR3 protein: CASSLGRASTDTQYF
clone size: .; V gene: TRBV7-8; J gene: TRBJ1-1; D gene: .; CDR3 DNA: TGTGCCAGCAGCTTAGAGCCGAACACTGAAGCTTTCTTT; CDR3 protein: CASSLEPNTEAFF
clone size: .; V gene: TRBV7-6; J gene: TRBJ2-7; D gene: .; CDR3 DNA: TGTGCCAGCAGCTTAGAAGGGACTCAAAGCGGGGAGCAGTACTTC; CDR3 protein: CASSLEGTQSGEQYF
clone size: .; V gene: TRBV7-9; J gene: TRBJ2-7; D gene: .; CDR3 DNA: TGTGCCAGCAGCTCAATAGATTACGAGCAGTACTTC; CDR3 protein: CASSSIDYEQYF
clone size: .; V gene: TRBV10-3; J gene: TRBJ2-1; D gene: TRBD1; CDR3 DNA: TGTGCCATCAGTGAATGGGACAGGGGGCGAAGGGATGAGCAGTTCTTC; CDR3 protein: CAISEWDRGRRDEQFF
clone size: .; V gene: TRBV9; J gene: TRBJ2-5; D gene: TRBD2; CDR3 DNA: TGTGCCAGCAGCGTAGCTGCGGGAGGCCAGTACACCCAGTACTTC; CDR3 protein: CASSVAAGGQYTQYF
clone size: .; V gene: TRBV7-9; J gene: TRBJ1-2; D gene: .; CDR3 DNA: TGTGCCAGCAGCCCAAGACAGGCCCCCTATGGCTACACCTTC; CDR3 protein: CASSPRQAPYGYTF
clone size: .; V gene: TRBV6-5; J gene: TRBJ2-7; D gene: TRBD1; CDR3 DNA: TGTGCCAGCAGTTACTCGGCGGGACAGGTAAACCTCGAGCAGTACTTC; CDR3 protein: CASSYSAGQVNLEQYF
clone size: .; V gene: TRBV6-1; J gene: TRBJ1-2; D gene: .; CDR3 DNA: TGTGCCAGCAGTGCCCAGGGGTTTATGTGGTATGGCTACACCTTC; CDR3 protein: CASSAQGFMWYGYTF
clone size: .; V gene: TRBV7-9; J gene: TRBJ2-2; D gene: TRBD2; CDR3 DNA: TGTGCCAGCAGGCCTACCGGGACTAGCGGGAGTGGATGGACCGGGGAGCTGTTTTTT; CDR3 protein: CASRPTGTSGSGWTGELFF
clone size: .; V gene: TRBV10-3; J gene: TRBJ2-3; D gene: .; CDR3 DNA: TGTGCCATCAGTGACGGAAGGGAGACAGATACGCAGTATTTT; CDR3 protein: CAISDGRETDTQYF
clone size: .; V gene: TRBV7-3; J gene: TRBJ2-3; D gene: .; CDR3 DNA: TGTGCCAGCAGCTTTTACTCCACAGATACGCAGTATTTT; CDR3 protein: CASSFYSTDTQYF
clone size: .; V gene: TRBV6-4; J gene: TRBJ2-1; D gene: TRBD2; CDR3 DNA: TGTGCCAGCAGTGCCGGGACTAGCGGGAGCAATGAGCAGTTCTTC; CDR3 protein: CASSAGTSGSNEQFF
clone size: .; V gene: TRBV27; J gene: TRBJ1-3; D gene: .; CDR3 DNA: TGTGCCAGCAGTTTACAAGGGGTGGGAAACACCATATATTTT; CDR3 protein: CASSLQGVGNTIYF
clone size: .; V gene: TRBV27; J gene: TRBJ1-2; D gene: TRBD1; CDR3 DNA: TGTGCCAGCAGAACAGGGGGCGCAGGCTACACCTTC; CDR3 protein: CASRTGGAGYTF
clone size: .; V gene: TRBV18; J gene: TRBJ1-2; D gene: .; CDR3 DNA: TGTGCCAGCTCACCGGCAACCCCTAACTATGGCTACACCTTC; CDR3 protein: CASSPATPNYGYTF
clone size: .; V gene: TRBV29-1; J gene: TRBJ1-1; D gene: .; CDR3 DNA: TGCAGCGTTGAAGTGCGGGGAGATGGAAGCTATGAAGCTTTCTTT; CDR3 protein: CSVEVRGDGSYEAFF
clone size: .; V gene: TRBV5-5; J gene: TRBJ1-1; D gene: .; CDR3 DNA: TGTGCCAGCAGCTTGGGGGTAGGGGTCCGAAGCACTGAAGCTTTCTTT; CDR3 protein: CASSLGVGVRSTEAFF
clone size: .; V gene: TRBV15; J gene: TRBJ1-5; D gene: .; CDR3 DNA: TGTGCCACCAGCAGAGATAGGGGGGACTATAGCAATCAGCCCCAGCATTTT; CDR3 protein: CATSRDRGDYSNQPQHF
clone size: .; V gene: TRBV4-1; J gene: TRBJ2-1; D gene: TRBD1; CDR3 DNA: TGCGCCAGCAGCCAACTCCCGGACAGGAACAATGAGCAGTTCTTC; CDR3 protein: CASSQLPDRNNEQFF
clone size: .; V gene: TRBV7-9; J gene: TRBJ2-1; D gene: .; CDR3 DNA: TGTGCCAGCAGCCCCAGGGTAGGTTTTTACAATGAGCAGTTCTTC; CDR3 protein: CASSPRVGFYNEQFF
clone size: .; V gene: TRBV5-1; J gene: TRBJ2-5; D gene: .; CDR3 DNA: TGCGCCAGCAGCCCACGGGAGCAGGGTGGGACCCAGTACTTC; CDR3 protein: CASSPREQGGTQYF
clone size: .; V gene: TRBV18; J gene: TRBJ2-7; D gene: .; CDR3 DNA: TGTGCCAGCTCACCAGGGTCTAGCGTCTACGAGCAGTACTTC; CDR3 protein: CASSPGSSVYEQYF
clone size: .; V gene: TRBV7-2; J gene: TRBJ2-7; D gene: .; CDR3 DNA: TGTGCCAGCAGCTACCGGGGAGGTCCCTACGAGCAGTACTTC; CDR3 protein: CASSYRGGPYEQYF
clone size: .; V gene: TRBV21-1; J gene: TRBJ2-2; D gene: .; CDR3 DNA: TGTGCCAGCAGCACCCGGGACAGACTCTTTAACACCGGGGAGCTGTTTTTT; CDR3 protein: CASSTRDRLFNTGELFF
clone size: .; V gene: TRBV30; J gene: TRBJ2-3; D gene: TRBD2; CDR3 DNA: TGTGCCTGGCTCCCTCTTGGCCGCGGGAGGGCCACAGATACGCAGTATTTT; CDR3 protein: CAWLPLGRGRATDTQYF
clone size: .; V gene: TRBV30; J gene: TRBJ2-2; D gene: .; CDR3 DNA: TGTGCCTGGAGTGCTACTCAGGGCGTCGGGGAGCTGTTTTTT; CDR3 protein: CAWSATQGVGELFF
clone size: .; V gene: TRBV5-1; J gene: TRBJ2-3; D gene: TRBD2; CDR3 DNA: TGCGCCAGCAGCTTGGGGGTCAGCGGGAGGGCGGATACGCAGTATTTT; CDR3 protein: CASSLGVSGRADTQYF
clone size: .; V gene: TRBV4-3; J gene: TRBJ2-1; D gene: TRBD2; CDR3 DNA: TGCGCCAGCAGCCAGGGACTAGCGGGAGGAAAGAGCAATGAGCAGTTCTTC; CDR3 protein: CASSQGLAGGKSNEQFF
clone size: .; V gene: TRBV10-1; J gene: TRBJ1-1; D gene: .; CDR3 DNA: TGCGCCAGCAGCACAGGGCTGACGGAGAACACTGAAGCTTTCTTT; CDR3 protein: CASSTGLTENTEAFF
clone size: .; V gene: TRBV27; J gene: TRBJ1-5; D gene: TRBD1; CDR3 DNA: TGTGCCAGCAGTTTGGGACAGGGTAGAGAACAGCCCCAGCATTTT; CDR3 protein: CASSLGQGREQPQHF
clone size: few; V gene: TRBV5-1; J gene: TRBJ2-3; D gene: .; CDR3 DNA: TGCGCCAGCATTTCAGGGAGCAGGACTATCACAGATACGCAGTATTTT; CDR3 protein: CASISGSRTITDTQYF
clone size: .; V gene: TRBV5-1; J gene: TRBJ1-3; D gene: .; CDR3 DNA: TGCGCCAGCAGCTTGGCCCAGGGCTCTGGAAACACCATATATTTT; CDR3 protein: CASSLAQGSGNTIYF
clone size: .; V gene: TRBV7-2; J gene: TRBJ2-7; D gene: TRBD2; CDR3 DNA: TGTGCCAGCAGCGGTAGCGGGCACTCCTACGAGCAGTACTTC; CDR3 protein: CASSGSGHSYEQYF
clone size: .; V gene: TRBV11-2; J gene: TRBJ2-7; D gene: .; CDR3 DNA: TGTGCCAGCAGCATAGTATACAGCTACGAGCAGTACTTC; CDR3 protein: CASSIVYSYEQYF
clone size: .; V gene: TRBV28; J gene: TRBJ2-1; D gene: TRBD2; CDR3 DNA: TGTGCCAGCAGTTCGGGGGGAGTAGTCCGGGAGCAGTTCTTC; CDR3 protein: CASSSGGVVREQFF
clone size: .; V gene: TRBV7-3; J gene: TRBJ1-2; D gene: TRBD1; CDR3 DNA: TGTGCCAGCAGCTTAACGTCGCGGGACAGGGGCCTTCCTCCTTATGGCTACACCTTC; CDR3 protein: CASSLTSRDRGLPPYGYTF
clone size: .; V gene: TRBV7-8; J gene: TRBJ2-2; D gene: TRBD2; CDR3 DNA: TGTGCCAGCACCTCCTCTAGCGGGAGGGGCACCGGGGAGCTGTTTTTT; CDR3 protein: CASTSSSGRGTGELFF
clone size: once; V gene: TRBV7-3; J gene: TRBJ2-5; D gene: .; CDR3 DNA: TGTGCCAGCAGCTGGGGGCCAAGAGAGACCCAGTACTTC; CDR3 protein: CASSWGPRETQYF
clone size: .; V gene: TRBV5-1; J gene: TRBJ1-5; D gene: .; CDR3 DNA: TGCGCCAGCAGCTTTCAACAGGAAAGGGAACAGCCCCAGCATTTT; CDR3 protein: CASSFQQEREQPQHF
clone size: .; V gene: TRBV4-3; J gene: TRBJ2-2; D gene: .; CDR3 DNA: TGCGCCAGCAGCCAAGATAGCTTGGAGAACACCGGGGAGCTGTTTTTT; CDR3 protein: CASSQDSLENTGELFF
clone size: once; V gene: TRBV30; J gene: TRBJ2-1; D gene: TRBD1; CDR3 DNA: TGTGCCTACAACGTTGGACAGGCTATCTACAATGAGCAGTTCTTC; CDR3 protein: CAYNVGQAIYNEQFF
clone size: once; V gene: TRBV18; J gene: TRBJ1-3; D gene: TRBD1; CDR3 DNA: TGTGCCAGCTCACCACGAGACAGGGCAGGAAACACCATATATTTT; CDR3 protein: CASSPRDRAGNTIYF
clone size: .; V gene: TRBV5-8; J gene: TRBJ2-1; D gene: TRBD2; CDR3 DNA: TGTGCCAGCAGGGTTCAAGCGGGACTTAGGTACAATGAGCAGTTCTTC; CDR3 protein: CASRVQAGLRYNEQFF